A single sample is the source of the 15 T cell receptor beta chains below, sequenced in a study of blood T cell repertoires in COVID-19. Measured with immunoSEQ multiplex PCR; TCRdb has only the in-frame clones, and not every one. The sample lists 110,000 to 150,000 clones, around 88% seen once, with 1.5% to 1.7% in the top ten. The sequenced sample was peripheral blood. The receptors were sampled from an older woman with acute or convalescent COVID-19.

The chain joins TRBV30 to TRBJ2-7; D is undetermined. Trimming shortened V by 4 bases and J by 2 bases, and 12 bases separated the two germline ends. Looked up from germline, CDR1 is GTSNPN and CDR2 is SVGIG (reference sequence). The length of the CDR3 is 13 residues. The CDR3 spells CAWIPGPTYEQYF. In nucleotides, the CDR3 is TGTGCCTGGATTCCTGGGCCGACCTACGAGCAGTACTTC.

This clone was seen more than once but under ten times. This chain connects TRBV20-1 to TRBJ1-2; perhaps TRBD1 as D (6 bases). CDR3 length: 14 residues. The V gene's germline CDR1 is DFQATT and CDR2 SNEGSKA (reference sequence). The V gene lost 3 bases and the J gene lost 0 bases, with 11 bases spanning the gap. CDR3 bases: TGCAGTGCTAGTACAGGGAAGACTAACTATGGCTACACCTTC. This encodes CSASTGKTNYGYTF.

Only one count was recorded for this clone. The chain is built from TRBV7-2 and TRBJ1-6; possible D gene TRBD1, 5 bases. Germline values: CDR1 SGHTA, CDR2 FQGNSA. The CDR3 runs to 13 residues. The V end lost 3 bases, the J end lost 7 bases, and 7 bases lay between the germline ends. The CDR3 nucleotides read TGTGCCAGCAGCTTTCCAGGGAATTCACCCCTCCACTTT. This codes for CASSFPGNSPLHF.

This clone occurred a few times. The genes are TRBV30 and TRBJ1-1; D call uncertain. Germline V gene lookup returns CDR1 GTSNPN and CDR2 SVGIG (reference sequence). Trimming removed 1 base from V and 4 bases from J, with 16 bases in between. CDR3 length: 15 residues. This chain's CDR3 is CAWSGPAPRGTEAFF. In DNA form, the CDR3 reads TGTGCCTGGAGTGGCCCAGCTCCTCGGGGCACTGAAGCTTTCTTT.

The V call is TRBV9, the J call TRBJ2-3; D might be TRBD1 (6 bases). V shed 0 bases and J shed 1 base, with 9 bases lying between them. CDR1 is SGDLS and CDR2 is YYNGEE in the germline V gene. This CDR3 has 15 residues. The CDR3 nucleotides are TGTGCCAGCAGCGTAGCAGGGGACGGCACAGATACGCAGTATTTT. As protein: CASSVAGDGTDTQYF.

This sequence joins TRBV19 and TRBJ2-7; 8 bases are a match to TRBD1. J lost 6 bases, V lost 6 bases, and 10 bases had no gene match. This CDR3 has 14 residues. Germline V CDR1 and CDR2: LNHDA, SQIVND (reference sequence). The CDR3, as DNA: TGTGCCAGTAGGCAAGGACAGGGTCCTTCCGAGCAGTACTTC. It yields the protein CASRQGQGPSEQYF.

The chain employs TRBV6-5 and TRBJ1-6; D unresolved. V was cut by 7 bases and J by 6 bases, with 13 bases left in between. Germline V gene lookup returns CDR1 MNHEY and CDR2 SVGAGI. The CDR3 covers 14 residues. The DNA for the CDR3 is TGTGCCAGCACCAAAGACATATTTAATTCACCCCTCCACTTT. It codes for CASTKDIFNSPLHF.

The J gene is TRBJ1-1, the V gene TRBV6-5, with D possibly TRBD1 on 5 matching bases. The CDR3 length is 13 residues. The ends were cut back, 6 bases at V and 1 base at J, with 9 bases in the middle. Germline V CDR1 and CDR2: MNHEY, SVGAGI. CDR3 sequence (DNA): TGTGCCAGCAGCGCGACAGAGAACACTGAAGCTTTCTTT. Amino acids: CASSATENTEAFF.

The chain is built from TRBV7-9 and TRBJ1-2; 7 positions agree with TRBD1. Trimming removed 7 bases from V and 6 bases from J; junction bases left unmatched: 14. There are 15 residues in the CDR3. Per germline, CDR1 SEHNR and CDR2 FQNEAQ (reference sequence). CDR3 DNA sequence: TGTGCCAGCACCTTGAGAGGGGGCGAAGGTGATGGCTACACCTTC. Its protein is CASTLRGGEGDGYTF. Drawing the rest from reference TRBV7-9 and TRBJ1-2, the complete variable domain is DTGVSQNPRHKITKRGQNVTFRCDPISEHNRLYWYRQTLGQGPEFLTYFQNEAQLEKSRLLSDRFSAERPKGSFSTLEIQRTEQGDSAMYLCASTLRGGEGDGYTFGSGTRLTVV.

The chain uses TRBV7-2 and TRBJ1-1; D not resolved. Trimming pared 1 base from V and 1 base from J, leaving 19 bases between. Per the germline V gene, CDR1 is SGHTA and CDR2 is FQGNSA. The CDR3 has 18 residues. The CDR3 region is CASSLGFALAAQNTEAFF. CDR3 nucleotides: TGTGCCAGCAGCTTAGGTTTTGCCCTGGCGGCACAGAACACTGAAGCTTTCTTT.

The chain carries TRBV2 and TRBJ1-1, with 8 bases fitting TRBD1. Looked up from germline, CDR1 is SNHLY and CDR2 is FYNNEI. The CDR3 runs to 14 residues. The V segment lost 6 bases and the J segment 4 bases; nucleotides outside the gene matches: 7. The chain's CDR3 is CASSADRGSTEAFF. The CDR3 DNA reads TGTGCCAGCAGCGCTGACAGGGGTAGCACTGAAGCTTTCTTT.

The count of this clone is one. This chain uses TRBV20-1 with TRBJ2-2; 9 bases fit TRBD2. The CDR3 runs to 16 residues. With V trimmed by 3 bases and J by 2 bases, 7 bases remained unmatched. Germline-derived CDR1 and CDR2 are DFQATT and SNEGSKA (reference sequence). CDR3 DNA: TGCAGTGCTAGTCTCCGACTAGCGGCTAACACCGGGGAGCTGTTTTTT. Its protein is CSASLRLAANTGELFF.

V usage is TRBV2 and J usage is TRBJ2-4, with D possibly matching TRBD1 (6 bases). Trimming took off 8 bases at V and 0 bases at J, with 14 bases between the two ends. Germline lookup yields CDR1 SNHLY and CDR2 FYNNEI. This CDR3 region has 15 residues. CDR3 in DNA: TGTGCCAGCGGACAGCCCCCACTAGCCAAAAACATTCAGTACTTC. Encoded protein: CASGQPPLAKNIQYF. The full variable domain, rest sourced from reference TRBV2 and TRBJ2-4, is EPEVTQTPSHQVTQMGQEVILRCVPISNHLYFYWYRQILGQKVEFLVSFYNNEISEKSEIFDDQFSVERPDGSNFTLKIRSTKLEDSAMYFCASGQPPLAKNIQYFGAGTRLSVL.

This clone appeared a few times. Written as DNA, the CDR3 is TGTGCCAGCAGTATCACAGGTTATGGCTCTGAAGCTTTCTTT. Amino acids: CASSITGYGSEAFF. V and J are TRBV7-3 and TRBJ1-1, with D tentatively TRBD1 (5 bases). The germline CDR1 and CDR2 sequences are SGHTA and FQGTGA. Trimming pared 6 bases from V and 6 bases from J, leaving 17 bases between. The CDR3 contains 14 residues.

The chain joins TRBV3-1 (or the pseudogene TRBV3-2) to TRBJ2-5, with D possibly being TRBD2 (7 bases). Germline CDR1 is LGHDT and CDR2 is YNNKEL (reference sequence). The CDR3 runs to 15 residues. V lost 0 bases and J lost 3, with 11 bases in between. This chain's CDR3 is CASSQDGEGEETQYF. CDR3 nucleotides: TGTGCCAGCAGCCAAGATGGGGAGGGGGAAGAGACCCAGTACTTC.